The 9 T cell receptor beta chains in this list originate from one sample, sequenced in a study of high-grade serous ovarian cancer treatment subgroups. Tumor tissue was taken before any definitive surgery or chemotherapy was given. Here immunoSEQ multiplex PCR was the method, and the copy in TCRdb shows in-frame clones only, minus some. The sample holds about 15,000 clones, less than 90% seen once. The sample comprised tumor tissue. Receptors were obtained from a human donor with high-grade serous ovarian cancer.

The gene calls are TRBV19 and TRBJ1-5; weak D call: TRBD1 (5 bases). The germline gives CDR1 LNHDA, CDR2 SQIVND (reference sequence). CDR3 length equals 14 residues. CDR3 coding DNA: TGTGCAGCCTGGGAGGGGCGCGGTAATCAGCCCCAGCATTTT. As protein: CAAWEGRGNQPQHF.

The CDR3 is CASSLAPGTSGYQETQYF. In nucleotides, the CDR3 is TGTGCCAGCAGCTTAGCCCCTGGGACTAGCGGATATCAAGAGACCCAGTACTTC. The gene calls are TRBV7-6 and TRBJ2-5; TRBD2 aligns across 11 bases. Trimming at V came to 0 bases and at J to 2 bases, leaving 8 bases not matched to a gene. CDR1 SGHVS and CDR2 FNYEAQ come from the germline V gene. The CDR3 totals 18 residues.

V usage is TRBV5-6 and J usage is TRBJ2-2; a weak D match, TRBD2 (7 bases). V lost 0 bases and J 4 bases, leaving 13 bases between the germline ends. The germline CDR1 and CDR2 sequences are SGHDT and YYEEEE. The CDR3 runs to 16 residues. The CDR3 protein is CASSLAGGAGTGELFF. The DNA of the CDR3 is TGTGCCAGCAGCTTGGCGGGGGGCGCGGGCACCGGGGAGCTGTTTTTT.

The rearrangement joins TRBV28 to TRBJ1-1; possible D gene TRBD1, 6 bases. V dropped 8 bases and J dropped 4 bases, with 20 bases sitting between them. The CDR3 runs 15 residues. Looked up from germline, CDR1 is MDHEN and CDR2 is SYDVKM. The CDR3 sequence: CASDPRTTGSTEAFF. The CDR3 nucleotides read TGTGCCAGCGACCCGCGTACAACAGGGAGCACTGAAGCTTTCTTT.

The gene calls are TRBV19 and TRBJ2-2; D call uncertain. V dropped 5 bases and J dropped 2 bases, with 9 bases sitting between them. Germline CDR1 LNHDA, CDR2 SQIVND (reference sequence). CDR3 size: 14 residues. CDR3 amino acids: CASSLKFNTGELFF. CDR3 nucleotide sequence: TGTGCCAGTAGTCTCAAATTCAACACCGGGGAGCTGTTTTTT.

The CDR3 DNA is TGTGCCAGCATGGGGGGGGGTCCACCCCTCCACTTT. Its protein is CASMGGGPPLHF. The chain has TRBV7-2 and TRBJ1-6, with a tentative D call TRBD1 (5 bases). Germline V gene lookup returns CDR1 SGHTA and CDR2 FQGNSA. The length of the CDR3 is 12 residues. The V end was cut by 7 bases, the J end by 11 bases, with 12 bases between.

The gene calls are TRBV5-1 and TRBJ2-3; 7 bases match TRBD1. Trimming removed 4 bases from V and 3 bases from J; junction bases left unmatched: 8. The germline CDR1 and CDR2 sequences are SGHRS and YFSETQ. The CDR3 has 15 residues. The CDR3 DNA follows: TGCGCCAGCAGCGCCTCGACAGGGAGAACAGATACGCAGTATTTT. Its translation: CASSASTGRTDTQYF.

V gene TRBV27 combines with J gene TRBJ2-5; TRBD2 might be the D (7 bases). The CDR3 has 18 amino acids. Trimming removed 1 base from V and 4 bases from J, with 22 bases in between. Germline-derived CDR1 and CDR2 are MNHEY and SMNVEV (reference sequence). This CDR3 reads CASSLWGGAGGFTETQYF. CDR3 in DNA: TGTGCCAGCAGTTTATGGGGGGGGGCGGGCGGTTTCACAGAGACCCAGTACTTC.

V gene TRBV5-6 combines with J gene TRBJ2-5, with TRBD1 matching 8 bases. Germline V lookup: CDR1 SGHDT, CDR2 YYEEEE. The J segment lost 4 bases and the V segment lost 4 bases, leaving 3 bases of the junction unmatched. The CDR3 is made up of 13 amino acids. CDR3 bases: TGTGCCAGCAGCAGGGACAGGTCAGAGACCCAGTACTTC. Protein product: CASSRDRSETQYF.